This paragraph reports one T cell receptor (beta chain). This CDR3 spans 15 amino acids. CDR1 SGHTA and CDR2 FQGTGA come from the germline V gene. Trimming removed 1 base at V and 5 bases at J, with 15 bases between. This entry comes from a study of OX40 agonist ivuxolimab in advanced cancers. Sequencing was performed with immunoSEQ multiplex PCR; in TCRdb, only in-frame clones are kept and a portion is missing. The sample records 65,000 to 95,000 clones, approximately 86% being singletons. The chain uses TRBV7-3 and TRBJ2-7; TRBD1 is a possible D gene (6 bases). Specimen: CD4+ or CD8+ T cells sorted from blood, collected in a trial of the OX40 agonist ivuxolimab. This clonotype was sampled from an adult with an advanced solid tumor such as melanoma, head and neck, liver or kidney cancer. CDR3 DNA: TGTGCCAGCAGCTTAAACGCTCTGGGGGCGAACGAGCAGTACTTC. It specifies CASSLNALGANEQYF.